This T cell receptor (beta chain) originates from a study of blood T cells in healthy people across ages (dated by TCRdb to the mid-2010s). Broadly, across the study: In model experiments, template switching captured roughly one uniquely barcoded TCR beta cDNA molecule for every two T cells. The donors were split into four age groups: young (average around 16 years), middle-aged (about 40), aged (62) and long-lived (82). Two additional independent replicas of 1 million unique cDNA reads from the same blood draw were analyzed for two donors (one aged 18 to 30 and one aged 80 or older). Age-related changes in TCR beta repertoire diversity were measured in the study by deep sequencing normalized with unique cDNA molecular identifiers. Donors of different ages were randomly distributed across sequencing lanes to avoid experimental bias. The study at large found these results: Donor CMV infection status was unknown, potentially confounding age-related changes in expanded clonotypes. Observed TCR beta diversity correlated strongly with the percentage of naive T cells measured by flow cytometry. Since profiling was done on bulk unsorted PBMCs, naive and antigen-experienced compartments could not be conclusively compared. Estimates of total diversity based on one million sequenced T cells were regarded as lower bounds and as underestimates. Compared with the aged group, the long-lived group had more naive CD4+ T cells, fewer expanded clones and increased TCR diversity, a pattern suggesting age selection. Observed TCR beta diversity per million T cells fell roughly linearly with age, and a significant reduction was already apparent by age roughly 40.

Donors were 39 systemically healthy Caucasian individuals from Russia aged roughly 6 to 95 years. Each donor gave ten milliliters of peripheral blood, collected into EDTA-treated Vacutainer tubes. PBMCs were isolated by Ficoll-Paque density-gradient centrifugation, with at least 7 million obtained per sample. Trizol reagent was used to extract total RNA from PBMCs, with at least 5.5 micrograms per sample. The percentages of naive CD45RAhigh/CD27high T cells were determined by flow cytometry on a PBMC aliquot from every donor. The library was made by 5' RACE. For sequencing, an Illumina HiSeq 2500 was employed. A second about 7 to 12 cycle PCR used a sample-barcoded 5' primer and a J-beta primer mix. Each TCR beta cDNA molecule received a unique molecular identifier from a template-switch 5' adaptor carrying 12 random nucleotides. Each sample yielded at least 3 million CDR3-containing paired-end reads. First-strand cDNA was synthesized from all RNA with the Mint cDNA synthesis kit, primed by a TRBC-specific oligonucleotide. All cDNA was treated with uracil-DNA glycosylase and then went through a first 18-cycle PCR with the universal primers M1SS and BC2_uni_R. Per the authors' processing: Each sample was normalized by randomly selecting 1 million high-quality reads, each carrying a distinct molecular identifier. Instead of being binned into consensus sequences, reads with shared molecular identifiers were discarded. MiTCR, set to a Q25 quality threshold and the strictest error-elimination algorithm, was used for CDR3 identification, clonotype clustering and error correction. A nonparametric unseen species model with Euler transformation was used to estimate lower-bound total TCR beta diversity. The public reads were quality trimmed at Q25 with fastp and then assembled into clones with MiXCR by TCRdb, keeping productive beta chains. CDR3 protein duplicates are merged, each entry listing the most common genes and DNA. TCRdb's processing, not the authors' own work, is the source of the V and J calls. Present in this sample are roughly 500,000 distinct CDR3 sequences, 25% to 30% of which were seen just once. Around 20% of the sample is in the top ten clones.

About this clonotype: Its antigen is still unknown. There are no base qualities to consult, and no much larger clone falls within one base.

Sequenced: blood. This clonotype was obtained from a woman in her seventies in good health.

The nucleotides read TGTGCCAGCAGCGTAGGAGCGGGGGAGGGGAATGAGCAGTTCTTC. Translated, this gives CASSVGAGEGNEQFF. This sequence uses TRBV9 and TRBJ2-5; TRBD2 agrees with 8 junctional bases. The J call is in doubt because the DNA end fits TRBJ2-1 better. The CDR3 starts with the cysteine, ends with the phenylalanine, and has 15 residues. Solely the CDR3 DNA is kept, with 45 bases framed from the first base. CDR1 and CDR2, per the germline V gene, are SGDLS and YYNGEE.